This T cell receptor beta chain comes out of a study of CD8 T cells in ankylosing spondylitis. Findings and limits, study-wide: According to the report, clones linked to the disease were significantly enriched in matched synovial fluid samples taken from ankylosing spondylitis patients.

Quantitative barcoded 5'-RACE was used to prepare TCR beta libraries. TCRdb re-called the 5' RACE reads through MiXCR, storing one row per CDR3 protein. The sample yields around 330,000 distinct CDR3 sequences, 11% seen once. This clonotype was observed at least ten times. Its matching antigen is unknown. The length of the CDR3 is 17 residues. From germline, CDR1 is MNHEY and CDR2 SMNVEV (reference sequence). The V gene end was trimmed by 5 bases and the J gene end by 1 base; junction bases not matched to a gene: 8. The sequence came from a female donor with ankylosing spondylitis or in good health (not recorded which). The V call is TRBV27, the J call TRBJ1-1; 12 positions match TRBD1. Sample: blood, either unsorted or a sorted T cell fraction (not recorded which). The CDR3 DNA reads as TGTGCCAGCAGTCAATGGGACAGGGGGCGCGGGAACACTGAAGCTTTCTTT. Amino acids: CASSQWDRGRGNTEAFF.